This T cell receptor beta chain stems from a study of graft-versus-host responses after intestinal transplantation. For the study at large: All recipients were transplanted with multivisceral, liver-intestinal, or isolated intestinal grafts. Overall study findings and caveats: Patients who carried graft-donor T cell macrochimerism also had high graft-versus-host to host-versus-graft clonal ratios in their allografts. The authors found GvH clones in recipient marrow, some appearing first in ileum or blood.

The data were produced by immunoSEQ multiplex PCR, yet TCRdb's version contains in-frame clones alone and is incomplete. Among roughly 10,000 clones listed, 30% to 40% were seen once. Each mixed lymphocyte reaction held roughly 200,000 CFSE-labeled responders and roughly 200,000 irradiated violet-dye-labeled stimulators. Germline V lookup: CDR1 SGHRS, CDR2 YFSETQ. V was cut by 7 bases and J by 3 bases, with 10 bases left in between. The CDR3 totals 12 residues. This specimen was alloreactive CD4+ T cells from a mixed lymphocyte reaction culture, taken before transplantation. The sample's subset: CFSE-low proliferating T cells sorted from roughly six-day pre-transplant mixed lymphocyte reaction (GvH or HvG direction). The gene calls are TRBV5-1 and TRBJ1-2; D ambiguous. This TCR came from a human patient who was an organ donor for intestinal transplantation. Here the CDR3 reads CASSRSDYGYTF. DNA for the CDR3: TGCGCCAGCTCCCGGAGTGACTATGGCTACACCTTC.